This T cell receptor beta chain was profiled in a study of Ad26.COV2.S vaccination and SARS-CoV-2 variants (TCRdb year 2021). For context, the study as a whole: Vaccine-arm donors came from COV1001, a multicentre, randomized, double-blind, placebo-controlled phase I-IIa trial of Ad26.COV2.S in healthy adults. Dosing of Ad26.COV2.S was intramuscular, at either 5x10^10 or 1x10^11 viral particles, delivered as one shot or as two shots spaced 56 days apart. The specificity and breadth of SARS-CoV-2-reactive T cell receptors after Ad26.COV2.S vaccination were assessed by TCRbeta repertoire sequencing. A total of around 32 samples were included in the TCR-sequenced set, comprising around 19 Ad26.COV2.S vaccine recipients, 5 placebo recipients and 8 SARS-CoV-2 convalescent individuals. Participants in the trial were split at random into five groups of five each, receiving low-dose or high-dose Ad26.COV2.S once or twice, or else placebo on both occasions. Throughout the experiments and outcome assessment, investigators stayed blinded to trial group allocation. Findings and caveats that apply to the study as a whole: Comparable non-spike TCR breadth was observed between vaccine and placebo recipients, consistent with only spike being contained in the vaccine. It was noted by the authors that total T cell responses may have been underestimated by the TCR breadth and depth analyses. Higher spike-specific TCR breadth was observed in Ad26.COV2.S recipients than in placebo recipients (P = 0.0014). The study was not powered for comparison of responses between vaccine doses or regimens. After vaccination, spike-specific CD8+ and CD4+ T cell responses were reported to show substantial breadth.

The immunoSEQ Assay was used to sequence TCRbeta CDR3 regions. After extraction, genomic DNA underwent amplification by bias-controlled multiplex PCR, followed by high-throughput sequencing. Concerning the study's data processing: To quantify the absolute abundance of every unique TCRbeta CDR3 region, sequences were collapsed and filtered. T cell fraction was estimated by normalizing TCRbeta template counts to usable DNA, with usable DNA measured through amplification of reference genes found in all nucleated cells. Repertoire TCRs were annotated as SARS-CoV-2-specific when V gene, CDR3 amino acid sequence and J gene were exactly matched to a known reactive TCR set. The reference SARS-CoV-2 TCR set came from MIRA and was filtered for enrichment in COVID-19-positive ImmuneCODE repertoires, removing public or cross-reactive TCRs. Using the MIRA antigens, annotated TCRs were further analysed by specific ORF or by position within an ORF. Breadth was defined as annotated unique rearrangements over total unique productive rearrangements; depth was the summed frequency of those rearrangements. Two-sided Wilcoxon rank-sum tests were applied when comparing TCR breadth between groups. In TCRdb, the immuneACCESS table is reduced to in-frame sequences with V and J assigned. These tables do not hold every clone; where another copy was compared, an unresolved V gene accounts for under half, and the others remain unexplained. The DNA gave D and trimming, while V, J and clone size come from that table. The sample table records roughly 420,000 clones; 89% of these occur just once. Of the sample, 2.5% to 3% falls within the top ten clones.

The CDR3 starts with the cysteine, ends with the phenylalanine, and has 15 residues. The sequence is cut down to CDR3 DNA, 45 bases in frame from base 1. According to the germline V gene, CDR1 reads SGHRS and CDR2 reads YFSETQ. V loses 0 bases at its end and J loses 6 bases; junction bases beyond the gene matches: 5. The treatment or condition label of this sample denotes: over 15 received Ad26.COV2.S at low or high dose, single or two shots; 5 received placebo; per-sample allocation not given. For vaccine and placebo recipients, the sequenced repertoires came from samples collected on day 63 after the first injection. Cohort 1b enrolled roughly 25 adults aged 18-55 years at a single site in Boston, USA, between 29 July and 7 August 2020. Ad26.COV2.S was a replication-incompetent adenovirus type 26 vector expressing a prefusion-stabilized SARS-CoV-2 spike protein from the original Wuhan strain. Note on this clone: The antigen it recognizes is unknown. Base qualities were left out, and no much larger clone turns up one base away.

The rearranged segments are TRBV5-1 and TRBJ2-1; TRBD2 fits 8 bases in the junction. The source material was peripheral blood, sampled in a trial of Ad26.COV2.S vaccine versus placebo. The receptor comes from a person between 18 and 65 years old who received the Ad26.COV2.S COVID-19 vaccine or a placebo. The CDR3 has the sequence CASSLGSGRPNEQFF. In nucleotides, the sequence is TGCGCCAGCAGCTTGGGGAGCGGGAGACCCAATGAGCAGTTCTTC.